This T cell receptor (beta chain) derives from a study of T-cell reconstitution after alpha-beta-depleted transplantation in children. Study results and limitations: After one year, T-cell counts and TCRbeta diversity mostly came from new T cells. As was reported, about two months after transplant, alpha-beta T cells came from several hundred expanded graft clones.

This clonotype showed up many times. Antigen specificity is unknown. Unique molecular identifiers tagged the TCRbeta library. TCRdb reanalysed the PCR reads using MiXCR and keeps one entry per CDR3 protein. This table holds 220,000 or so distinct CDR3 sequences, roughly 7.7% found once. This CDR3 is 19 amino acids long. Losses at the gene ends were 3 bases for V and 1 base for J; bases not matched to a gene: 16. Germline V gene sequence: CDR1 SGDLS, CDR2 YYNGEE. The sample consisted of PBMCs, mostly from graft donor cells, taken 180 days after TCRalphabeta/CD19-depleted stem cell transplant. The chain links TRBV9 to TRBJ1-3; 7 nucleotides align to TRBD1. The TCR sequence derives from a male patient younger than 18 who had a stem cell transplant for acute lymphoblastic leukemia, so the T cells may come from the graft donor. DNA for the CDR3: TGTGCCAGCAGCGACCCGACAGGGCTAAGTCCTTTTTCTGGAAACACCATATATTTT. This encodes CASSDPTGLSPFSGNTIYF.